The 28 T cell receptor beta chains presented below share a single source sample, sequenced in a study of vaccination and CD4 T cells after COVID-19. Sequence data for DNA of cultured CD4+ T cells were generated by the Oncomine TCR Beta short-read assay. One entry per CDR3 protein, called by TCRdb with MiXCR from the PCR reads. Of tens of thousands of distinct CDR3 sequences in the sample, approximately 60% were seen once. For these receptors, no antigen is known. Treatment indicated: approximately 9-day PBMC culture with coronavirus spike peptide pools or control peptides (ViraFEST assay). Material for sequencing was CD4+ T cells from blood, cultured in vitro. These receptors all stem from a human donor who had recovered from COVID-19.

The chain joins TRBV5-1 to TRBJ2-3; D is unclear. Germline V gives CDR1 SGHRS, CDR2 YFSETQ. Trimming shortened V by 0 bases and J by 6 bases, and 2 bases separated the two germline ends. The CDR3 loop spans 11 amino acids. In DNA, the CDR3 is TGCGCCAGCAGCTTGGCCGATACGCAGTATTTT. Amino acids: CASSLADTQYF. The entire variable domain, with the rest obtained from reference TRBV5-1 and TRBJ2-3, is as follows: KAGVTQTPRYLIKTRGQQVTLSCSPISGHRSVSWYQQTPGQGLQFLFEYFSETQRNKGNFPGRFSGRQFSNSRSEMNVSTLELGDSALYLCASSLADTQYFGPGTRLTVL.

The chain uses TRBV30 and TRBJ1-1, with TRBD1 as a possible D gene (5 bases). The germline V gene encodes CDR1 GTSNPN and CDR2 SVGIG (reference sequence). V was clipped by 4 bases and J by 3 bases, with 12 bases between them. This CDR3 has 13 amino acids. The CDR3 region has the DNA TGTGCCTGGACGGACCGAGGGGACACTGAAGCTTTCTTT. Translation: CAWTDRGDTEAFF. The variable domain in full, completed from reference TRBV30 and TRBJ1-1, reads SQTIHQWPATLVQPVGSPLSLECTVEGTSNPNLYWYRQAAGRGLQLLFYSVGIGQISSEVPQNLSASRPQDRQFILSSKKLLLSDSGFYLCAWTDRGDTEAFFGQGTRLTVV.

The chain's CDR3 is CSAPDGGKPYNEQFF. The CDR3 DNA reads as TGCAGTGCCCCCGACGGGGGAAAACCCTACAATGAGCAGTTCTTC. The genes are TRBV20-1 and TRBJ2-1, with TRBD2 as a possible D gene (6 bases). Trimming shortened V by 6 bases and J by 2 bases, and 17 bases separated the two germline ends. The CDR3 is 15 amino acids. Germline CDR1 DFQATT, CDR2 SNEGSKA (reference sequence).

The CDR3 reads CATGDLRGRGYEQYF. In DNA, the CDR3 is TGTGCCACCGGGGACCTAAGGGGCAGGGGTTACGAGCAGTACTTC. This chain uses TRBV27 with TRBJ2-7; possibly TRBD1 for D (6 bases). The ends were cut back, 10 bases at V and 4 bases at J, with 23 bases in the middle. This CDR3 has 15 residues. Per germline, CDR1 MNHEY and CDR2 SMNVEV (reference sequence).

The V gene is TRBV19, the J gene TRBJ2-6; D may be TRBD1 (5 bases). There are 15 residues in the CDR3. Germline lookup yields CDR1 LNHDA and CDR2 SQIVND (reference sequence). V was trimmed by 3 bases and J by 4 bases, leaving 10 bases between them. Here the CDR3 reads CASSIQGSGANVLTF. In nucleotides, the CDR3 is TGTGCCAGTAGTATCCAGGGCTCGGGGGCCAACGTCCTGACTTTC.

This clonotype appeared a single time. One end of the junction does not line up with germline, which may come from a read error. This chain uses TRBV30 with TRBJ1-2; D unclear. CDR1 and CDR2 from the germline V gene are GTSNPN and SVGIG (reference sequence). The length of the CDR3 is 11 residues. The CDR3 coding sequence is TGTGCCTCGGCGGATACCATCGGCCCAGCCTTC. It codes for CASADTIGPAF.

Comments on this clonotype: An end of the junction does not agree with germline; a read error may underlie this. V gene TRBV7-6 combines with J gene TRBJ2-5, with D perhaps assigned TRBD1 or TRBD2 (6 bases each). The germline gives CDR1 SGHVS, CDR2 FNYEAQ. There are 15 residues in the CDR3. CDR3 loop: CASSPKVGGEQTQYF. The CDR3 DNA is TGTGCTAGCAGCCCAAAAGTGGGGGGCGAACAGACCCAGTACTTC.

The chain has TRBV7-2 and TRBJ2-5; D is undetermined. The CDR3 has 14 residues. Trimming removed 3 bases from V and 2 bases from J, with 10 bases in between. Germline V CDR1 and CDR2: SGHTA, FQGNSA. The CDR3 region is CASSLLFGQETQYF. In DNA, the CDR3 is TGTGCCAGCAGCTTGCTGTTCGGGCAAGAGACCCAGTACTTC.

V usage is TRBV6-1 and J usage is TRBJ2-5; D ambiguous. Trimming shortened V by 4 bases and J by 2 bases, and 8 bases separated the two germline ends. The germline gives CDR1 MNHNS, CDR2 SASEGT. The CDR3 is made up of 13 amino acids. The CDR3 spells CASSGRQQETQYF. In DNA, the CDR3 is TGTGCCAGCAGTGGACGACAACAAGAGACCCAGTACTTC.

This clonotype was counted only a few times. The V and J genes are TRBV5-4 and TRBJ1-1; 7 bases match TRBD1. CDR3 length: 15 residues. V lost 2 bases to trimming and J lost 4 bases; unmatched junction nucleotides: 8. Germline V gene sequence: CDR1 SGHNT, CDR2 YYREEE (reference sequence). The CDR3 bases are TGTGCCAGCAGCTTCCAGACAGGGCAAGGCACTGAAGCTTTCTTT. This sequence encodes CASSFQTGQGTEAFF.

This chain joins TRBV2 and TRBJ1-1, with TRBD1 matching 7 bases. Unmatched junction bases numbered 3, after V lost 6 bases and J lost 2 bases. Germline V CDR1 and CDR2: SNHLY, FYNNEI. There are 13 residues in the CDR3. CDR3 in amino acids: CASRGQQNTEAFF. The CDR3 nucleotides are TGTGCCAGCAGGGGACAGCAAAACACTGAAGCTTTCTTT. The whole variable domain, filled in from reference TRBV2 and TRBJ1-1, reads EPEVTQTPSHQVTQMGQEVILRCVPISNHLYFYWYRQILGQKVEFLVSFYNNEISEKSEIFDDQFSVERPDGSNFTLKIRSTKLEDSAMYFCASRGQQNTEAFFGQGTRLTVV.

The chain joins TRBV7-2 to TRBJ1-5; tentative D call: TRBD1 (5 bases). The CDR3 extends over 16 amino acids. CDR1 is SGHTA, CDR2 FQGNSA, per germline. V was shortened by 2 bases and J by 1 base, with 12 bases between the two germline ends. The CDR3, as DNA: TGTGCCAGCAGCTTACGGCAGGGTAGGAGCAATCAGCCCCAGCATTTT. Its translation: CASSLRQGRSNQPQHF. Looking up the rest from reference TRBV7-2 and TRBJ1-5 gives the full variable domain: GAGVSQSPSNKVTEKGKDVELRCDPISGHTALYWYRQSLGQGLEFLIYFQGNSAPDKSGLPSDRFSAERTGGSVSTLTIQRTQQEDSAVYLCASSLRQGRSNQPQHFGDGTRLSIL.

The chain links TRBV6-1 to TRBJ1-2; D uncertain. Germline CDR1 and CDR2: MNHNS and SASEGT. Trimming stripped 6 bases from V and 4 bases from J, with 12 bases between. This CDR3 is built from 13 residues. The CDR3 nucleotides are TGTGCCAGCAGGTTTGCCTCCGGCTATGGCTACACCTTC. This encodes CASRFASGYGYTF.

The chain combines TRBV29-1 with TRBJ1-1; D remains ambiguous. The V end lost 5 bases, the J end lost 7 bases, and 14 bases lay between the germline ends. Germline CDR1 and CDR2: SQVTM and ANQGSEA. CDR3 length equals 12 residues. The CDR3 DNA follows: TGCAGCGTTTATGTTAACCGTGGTGAAGCTTTCTTT. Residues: CSVYVNRGEAFF. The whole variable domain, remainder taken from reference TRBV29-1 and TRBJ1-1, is SAVISQKPSRDICQRGTSLTIQCQVDSQVTMMFWYRQQPGQSLTLIATANQGSEATYESGFVIDKFPISRPNLTFSTLTVSNMSPEDSSIYLCSVYVNRGEAFFGQGTRLTVV.

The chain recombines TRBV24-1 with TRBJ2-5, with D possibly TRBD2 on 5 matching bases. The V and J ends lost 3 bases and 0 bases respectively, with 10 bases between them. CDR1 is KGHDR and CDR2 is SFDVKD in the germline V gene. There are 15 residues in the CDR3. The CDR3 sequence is CATSDAFGDQETQYF. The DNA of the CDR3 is TGTGCCACCAGTGATGCCTTCGGGGACCAAGAGACCCAGTACTTC.

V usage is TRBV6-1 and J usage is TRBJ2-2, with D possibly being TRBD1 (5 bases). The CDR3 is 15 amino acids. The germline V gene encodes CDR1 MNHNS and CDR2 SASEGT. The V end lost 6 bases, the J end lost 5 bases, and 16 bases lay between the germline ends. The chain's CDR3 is CASRPDLRVTGELFF. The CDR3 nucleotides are TGTGCCAGCAGGCCCGACCTCAGGGTGACCGGGGAGCTGTTTTTT.

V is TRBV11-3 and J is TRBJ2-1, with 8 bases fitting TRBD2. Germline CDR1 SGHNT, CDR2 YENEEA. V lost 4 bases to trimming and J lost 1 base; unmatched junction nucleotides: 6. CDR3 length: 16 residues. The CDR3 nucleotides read TGTGCCAGCAGCTCAAGTAGCGGGGATTCCTACAATGAGCAGTTCTTC. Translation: CASSSSSGDSYNEQFF.

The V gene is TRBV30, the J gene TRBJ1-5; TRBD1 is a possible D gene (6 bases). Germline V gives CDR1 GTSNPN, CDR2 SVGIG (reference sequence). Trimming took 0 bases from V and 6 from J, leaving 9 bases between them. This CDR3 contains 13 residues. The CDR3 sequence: CAWSVTGPQPQHF. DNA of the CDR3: TGTGCCTGGAGTGTAACAGGGCCTCAGCCCCAGCATTTT.

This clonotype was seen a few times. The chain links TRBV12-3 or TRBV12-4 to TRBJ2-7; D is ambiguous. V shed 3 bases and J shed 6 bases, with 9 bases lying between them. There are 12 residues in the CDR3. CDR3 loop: CASSFNRGEQYF. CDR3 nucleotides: TGTGCCAGCAGTTTCAACCGCGGCGAGCAGTACTTC.

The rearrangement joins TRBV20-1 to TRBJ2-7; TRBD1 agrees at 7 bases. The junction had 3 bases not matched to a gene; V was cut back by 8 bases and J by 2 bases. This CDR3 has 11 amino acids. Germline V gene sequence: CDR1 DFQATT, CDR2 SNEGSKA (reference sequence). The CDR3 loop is CSYQGAYEQYF. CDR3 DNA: TGCAGTTATCAGGGGGCCTACGAGCAGTACTTC.

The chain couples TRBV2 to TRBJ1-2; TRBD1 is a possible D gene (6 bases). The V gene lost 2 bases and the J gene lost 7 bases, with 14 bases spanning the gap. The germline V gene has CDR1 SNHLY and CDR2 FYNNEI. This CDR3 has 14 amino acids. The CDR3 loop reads CASSESRGSGGYTF. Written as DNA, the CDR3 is TGTGCCAGCAGTGAAAGCAGGGGCTCGGGTGGCTACACCTTC.

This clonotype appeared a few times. In nucleotides, the CDR3 is TGTGCCAGCAGCGCAAGGGGGCGGGCTAATGAAAAACTGTTTTTT. Amino acids: CASSARGRANEKLFF. V usage is TRBV7-2 and J usage is TRBJ1-4; 7 bases match TRBD1. This CDR3 spans 15 amino acids. Germline V gene sequence: CDR1 SGHTA, CDR2 FQGNSA. V dropped 5 bases and J dropped 3; count of bases not matched to a gene: 6.

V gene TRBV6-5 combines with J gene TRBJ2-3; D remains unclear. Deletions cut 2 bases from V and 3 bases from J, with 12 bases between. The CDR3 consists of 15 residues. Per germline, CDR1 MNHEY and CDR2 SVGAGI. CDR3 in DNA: TGTGCCAGCAGTTACCCAATGCTAGGTACAGATACGCAGTATTTT. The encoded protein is CASSYPMLGTDTQYF.

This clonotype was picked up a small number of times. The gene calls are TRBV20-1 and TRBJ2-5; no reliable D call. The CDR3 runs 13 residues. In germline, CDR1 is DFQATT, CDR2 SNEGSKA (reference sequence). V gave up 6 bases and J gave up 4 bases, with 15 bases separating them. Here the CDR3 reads CSANTPPAETQYF. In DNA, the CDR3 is TGCAGTGCCAACACCCCCCCCGCAGAGACCCAGTACTTC.

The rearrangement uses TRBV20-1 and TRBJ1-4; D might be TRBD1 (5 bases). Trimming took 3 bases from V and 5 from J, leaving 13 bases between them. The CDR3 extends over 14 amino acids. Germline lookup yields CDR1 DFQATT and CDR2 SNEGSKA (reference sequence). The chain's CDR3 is CSASSGALNEKLFF. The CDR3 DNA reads TGCAGTGCTAGTTCTGGGGCCCTGAATGAAAAACTGTTTTTT.

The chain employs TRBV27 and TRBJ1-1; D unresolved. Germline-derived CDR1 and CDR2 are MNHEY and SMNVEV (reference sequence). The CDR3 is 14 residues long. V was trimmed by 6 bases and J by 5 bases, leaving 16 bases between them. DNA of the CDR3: TGTGCCAGCAGACAGCCAGACCGGTGGACTGAAGCTTTCTTT. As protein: CASRQPDRWTEAFF.

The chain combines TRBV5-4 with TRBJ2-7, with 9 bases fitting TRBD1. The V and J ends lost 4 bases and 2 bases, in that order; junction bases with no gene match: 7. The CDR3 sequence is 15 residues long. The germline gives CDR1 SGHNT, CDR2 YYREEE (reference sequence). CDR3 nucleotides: TGTGCCAGCAGCCAGGGGACAGGGCGGACCTACGAGCAGTACTTC. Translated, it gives CASSQGTGRTYEQYF.

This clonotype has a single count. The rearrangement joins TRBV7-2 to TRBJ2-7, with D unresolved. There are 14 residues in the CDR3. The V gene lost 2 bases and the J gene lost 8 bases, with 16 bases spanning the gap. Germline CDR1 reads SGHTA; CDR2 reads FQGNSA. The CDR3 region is CASSLPGSPPQQYF. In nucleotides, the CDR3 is TGTGCCAGCAGCTTACCTGGGTCCCCTCCCCAGCAGTACTTC.